These T cell receptor beta chains were read from a single sample in a study of CD8 T cells in ankylosing spondylitis. TCRdb itself ran the 5' RACE reads through MiXCR, one entry per CDR3 protein. The profile shows 40,000 to 55,000 distinct CDR3 sequences, 7.4% of them singletons. What was sequenced was blood, either unsorted or a sorted T cell fraction (not recorded which). The source is a female donor with ankylosing spondylitis or in good health (not recorded which). Each CDR3 is given with its conserved first and last residue.

j_gene,v_gene,CDR3aa
TRBJ2-3,TRBV6-5,CASSYSGDTQYF
TRBJ2-3,TRBV6-5,CASSYSSRDTQYF
TRBJ2-3,TRBV20-1,CSARAGAGTDTQYF
TRBJ1-5,TRBV12-3/TRBV12-4,CTCSPQWIGGGQAQPQHF
TRBJ2-5,TRBV7-3,CASSRTGFVKETQYF
TRBJ2-3,TRBV14,CASSQALLDRTDTQYF
TRBJ1-2,TRBV19,CASSVMGAGRLYGYTF
TRBJ2-1,TRBV27,CASSLSSGEQFF
TRBJ1-2,TRBV5-1,CASSLAGQSRIGYSNYGYTF
TRBJ2-2,TRBV5-1,CASSLRTGNTGELFF
TRBJ1-5,TRBV6-5,CASSYQQGDQPQHF
TRBJ2-3,TRBV12-3/TRBV12-4,CASILNTDTQYF
TRBJ2-1,TRBV12-3/TRBV12-4,CASSRTGTSGINEQFF
TRBJ1-1,TRBV6-5,CASSYDTQAFF
TRBJ2-1,TRBV28,CASKGYNEQFF
TRBJ1-5,TRBV6-5,CAGSYRQGGQPQHF
TRBJ1-1,TRBV20-1,CSARGSRGDTEAFF
TRBJ1-1,TRBV7-6,CASSLQLDTEAFF
TRBJ2-3,TRBV20-1,CSARNHNGASTDTQYF
TRBJ1-5,TRBV7-7,CASSLQYSNQPQHF
TRBJ1-1,TRBV20-1,CSAPTVVNTEAFF
TRBJ1-6,TRBV5-5,CASSGTGSGSSYNSPLHF
TRBJ2-2,TRBV20-1,CSARDRLAGNTGELFF
TRBJ2-6,TRBV7-9,CASSLSGGISGANVLTF
TRBJ2-1,TRBV4-2,CASSHSSGGGSHEQFF
TRBJ1-1,TRBV5-1,CASSPPRHGNTEAFF
TRBJ2-2,TRBV5-1,CASSTAGLGTGELFF
TRBJ1-1,TRBV5-1,CASSLKTGVPEAFF
TRBJ2-7,TRBV7-9,CASSLGQLVQQYF
TRBJ1-5,TRBV2,CASNQGFNQPQHF
TRBJ2-3,TRBV6-5,CASSYSGGTDTQYF
TRBJ1-2,TRBV5-1,CASSYGQGDYGYTF
TRBJ2-5,TRBV11-2,CASSPPYGTSGGHGETQYF
TRBJ2-1,TRBV12-3/TRBV12-4,CASSSGLAGGRNEQFF
TRBJ2-2,TRBV7-6,CASSLGGTGPSGELFF
TRBJ2-5,TRBV7-2,CASSLVSAETQYF
TRBJ2-2,TRBV5-1,CASSLEGTGELFF
TRBJ1-4,TRBV12-3/TRBV12-4,CASSFRGEKLFF
TRBJ2-5,TRBV20-1,CSASRPEETQYF
TRBJ2-1,TRBV27,CASSSLAGRIYNEQFF
TRBJ1-5,TRBV7-8,CASSLEGLYNQPQHF
TRBJ2-5,TRBV24-1,CATSDLPSARQETQYF
TRBJ2-4,TRBV3-1,CASSQGVGGIAKNIQYF
TRBJ2-1,TRBV7-8,CASSLLTSGGAWEQFF
TRBJ2-1,TRBV6-2/TRBV6-3,CASSSGQSSYNEQFF
TRBJ2-1,TRBV12-3/TRBV12-4,CASSFRREQFF
TRBJ1-5,TRBV21-1,CASSQRAGPREAQHF
TRBJ1-1,TRBV19,CASRDRDLNTEAFF
TRBJ1-4,TRBV28,CASRAGLVGEKLFF
TRBJ1-2,TRBV11-3,CASSATGTGWTNYGYTF
TRBJ1-1,TRBV7-2,CASSLRAGGKNTEAFF
TRBJ1-1,TRBV30,CAWDRGTEAFF
TRBJ1-1,TRBV7-9,CASSRQNTEAFF
TRBJ2-3,TRBV5-1,CASSYPGQSTDTQYF
TRBJ2-3,TRBV2,CASSGSTDTQYF
TRBJ1-1,TRBV3-1,CASSQDQGNTEAFF
TRBJ2-2,TRBV5-1,CASSLAGQGNTGELFF
TRBJ2-2,TRBV5-1,CASSLVYTGELFF